The sequence of this TCR beta chain was determined in a study of CD8+CD57+ T cells in acquired aplastic anemia. Study-level information: Sorted CD4+ plus CD8+ cells gave DNA averaging roughly 3.5 ug. As sequenced from healthy donors, CD4+ cells averaged around 11 million reads.

Study-level results: In common between the patients and the controls were approximately 30 CD8+ CDR3 sequences.

Genomic DNA served as template for TCR beta VDJ and CDR3 profiling. MiXCR, run by TCRdb on the reads, gives a single entry per CDR3 protein. The repertoire holds 150,000 to 200,000 distinct CDR3 sequences, with 46% as singletons. The germline CDR1 and CDR2 sequences are KGHSH and LQKENI. The CDR3 runs 15 residues. Details on this clonotype: The antigen remains unidentified. Sequence at one end of the junction differs from germline and may be a read error.

Sequencing was carried out using sorted CD4+, CD8+, or CD8+CD57+ T cells (not recorded which) from PBMCs. This clonotype originated in a human donor in good health. This chain joins TRBV18 and TRBJ2-5; possible D gene TRBD1, 6 bases. CDR3 nucleotides: TGTGCCAGCCCACCACCGAACAGGGTGGGGGAGACCCAGTACTTC. Translated, it gives CASPPPNRVGETQYF.